Given below is one TCR beta chain in context. The entry originates in a study of blood T cell repertoires in COVID-19. V lost 4 bases and J lost 5; bases outside the gene matches: 5. CDR3 size: 15 residues. CDR1 and CDR2 from the germline V gene are SGHAT and FQDESV (reference sequence). In the authors' workflow: Amplified reference gene primers provided the basis for estimating nucleated cell counts. Produced via immunoSEQ multiplex PCR; TCRdb's table is partial and in-frame only. V and J calls and clone size are given by that table; D and trimming were obtained from the DNA. The repertoire has some 220,000 clones, roughly 80% of them found once; the top ten carry roughly 3%.

Sequences were obtained from peripheral blood. The chain joins TRBV11-1 to TRBJ2-5; 12 nucleotides match TRBD2. The sequence was collected from a woman in her 30s who had recovered from COVID-19. CDR3 DNA sequence: TGTGCCAGCAGCTCCAGACTAGCGGGAGTGGAGACCCAGTACTTC. Protein: CASSSRLAGVETQYF.